This entry lists 13 T cell receptor beta chains sequenced from one sample in a study of cytomegalovirus exposure and HLA in healthy donors. PCR primers comprised 60 Vbeta and 13 Jbeta primers. TCRdb's table, derived via immunoSEQ multiplex PCR, lists solely in-frame clones and lacks some. The table includes 100,000 or so clones, 60% to 85% detected once. The sequenced sample was PBMCs. Receptors were obtained from a woman aged 40-49 years in good health and CMV-seropositive.

The chain is built from TRBV7-3 and TRBJ1-1, with TRBD1 identical over 7 bases. This CDR3 spans 15 amino acids. Germline V lookup: CDR1 SGHTA, CDR2 FQGTGA. The trim removed 5 bases at V and 3 bases at J, leaving 9 bases unmatched. DNA of the CDR3: TGTGCCAGCAGCCCAACGGGACAGAGGGACACTGAAGCTTTCTTT. It specifies CASSPTGQRDTEAFF.

The J gene is TRBJ2-1, the V gene TRBV5-1, with TRBD1 matching over 9 bases. Germline loops: CDR1 SGHRS, CDR2 YFSETQ. V lost 2 bases to trimming and J lost 4 bases; unmatched junction nucleotides: 10. The CDR3 length is 17 residues. CDR3 DNA: TGCGCCAGCAGCTTTATAGGACAGGGGAGGGAATACAATGAGCAGTTCTTC. This gives the protein CASSFIGQGREYNEQFF.

This chain links TRBV18 with TRBJ2-3; D may be TRBD2 (6 bases). Per the germline V gene, CDR1 is KGHSH and CDR2 is LQKENI. V gave up 4 bases and J gave up 3 bases, with 11 bases separating them. The CDR3 contains 14 residues. The CDR3 protein is CASSRDWTTDTQYF. DNA for the CDR3: TGTGCCAGCTCACGGGACTGGACGACAGATACGCAGTATTTT.

The CDR3 is CASGRLTGYGYTF. The CDR3 DNA reads as TGTGCCAGCGGGAGACTCACAGGGTATGGCTACACCTTC. The chain has TRBV6-5 and TRBJ1-2; tentatively, D is TRBD1 (6 bases). The CDR3 is made up of 13 amino acids. The V end was cut by 8 bases, the J end by 5 bases, with 15 bases between. Germline assignment: CDR1 MNHEY and CDR2 SVGAGI.

In this sample, this clone turned up a few times. V is TRBV9 and J is TRBJ2-1; the D gene is possibly TRBD2 (6 bases). The CDR3 contains 14 residues. Trimming cost V 0 bases and J 3 bases, with 7 bases left between them. Germline loops: CDR1 SGDLS, CDR2 YYNGEE. CDR3 region: CASSVGGIYNEQFF. CDR3 in DNA: TGTGCCAGCAGCGTAGGCGGGATCTACAATGAGCAGTTCTTC.

The chain combines TRBV4-2 with TRBJ2-7; TRBD2 matches 12 bases. The CDR3 totals 17 residues. Germline V gene sequence: CDR1 LGHNA, CDR2 YNFKEQ. With V trimmed by 0 bases and J by 2 bases, 5 bases remained unmatched. CDR3 sequence reads: CASSQDSSSGRAYEQYF. CDR3 nucleotides: TGTGCCAGCAGCCAAGACAGCTCTAGCGGGAGGGCCTACGAGCAGTACTTC.

This clone was recorded a few times. The chain is built from TRBV15 and TRBJ1-2; 7 bases agree with TRBD1. V gave up 5 bases and J gave up 8 bases; unmatched junction bases: 8. Germline assignment: CDR1 LNHNV and CDR2 YYDKDF (reference sequence). The length of the CDR3 is 13 residues. The CDR3 loop reads CATSYEGARGYTF. The CDR3 DNA sequence: TGTGCCACCAGCTATGAGGGGGCTCGGGGCTACACCTTC. Full variable domain (rest looked up from reference TRBV15 and TRBJ1-2): DAMVIQNPRYQVTQFGKPVTLSCSQTLNHNVMYWYQQKSSQAPKLLFHYYDKDFNNEADTPDNFQSRRPNTSFCFLDIRSPGLGDTAMYLCATSYEGARGYTFGSGTRLTVV.

The chain couples TRBV5-4 to TRBJ2-5; D remains unclear. Germline-derived CDR1 and CDR2 are SGHNT and YYREEE (reference sequence). The CDR3 is 12 amino acids. V was clipped by 3 bases and J by 5 bases, with 8 bases between them. CDR3 nucleotide sequence: TGTGCCAGCAGCTCGAACGAGGAGACCCAGTACTTC. This gives the protein CASSSNEETQYF.

This chain links TRBV10-3 with TRBJ1-2; 7 bases match TRBD1. The germline V gene encodes CDR1 ENHRY and CDR2 SYGVKD. V trimming: 0 bases; J trimming: 6 bases; junction bases outside the gene matches: 13. The CDR3 loop spans 17 amino acids. Here the CDR3 reads CAISESPSKQGTNGYTF. The CDR3 DNA follows: TGTGCCATCAGTGAGTCCCCGTCAAAACAGGGGACGAATGGCTACACCTTC.

The V call is TRBV13, the J call TRBJ2-2, with 8 bases that match TRBD2. The CDR3 is 16 residues long. Germline V CDR1 and CDR2: PRHDT, FYEKMQ (reference sequence). The V gene end was trimmed by 1 base and the J gene end by 6 bases; junction bases not matched to a gene: 7. CDR3 sequence: CASSLESRLAPGELFF. Written as DNA, the CDR3 is TGTGCCAGCAGCTTAGAATCCAGACTAGCGCCCGGGGAGCTGTTTTTT.

The chain employs TRBV5-1 and TRBJ2-7; TRBD1 aligns across 8 bases. The germline V gene encodes CDR1 SGHRS and CDR2 YFSETQ. The V gene end was trimmed by 4 bases and the J gene end by 3 bases; junction bases not matched to a gene: 6. The CDR3 covers 14 residues. The CDR3 coding sequence is TGCGCCAGCAGCAAAATGACAGGGGACTACGAGCAGTACTTC. It encodes CASSKMTGDYEQYF.

CDR3 region: CASSQTGGKTYNEQFF. Here the CDR3 DNA reads TGTGCCAGCAGCCAAACGGGAGGGAAAACCTACAATGAGCAGTTCTTC. The chain is built from TRBV4-2 and TRBJ2-1; TRBD2 agrees at 8 bases. The CDR3 covers 16 residues. CDR1 is LGHNA, CDR2 YNFKEQ, per germline. The junction had 5 bases not matched to a gene; V was cut back by 2 bases and J by 2 bases.

This clone was seen just once. The V call is TRBV2, the J call TRBJ2-1; 11 positions agree with TRBD2. Losses at the gene ends were 3 bases for V and 8 bases for J; bases not matched to a gene: 3. The CDR3 runs to 14 residues. From germline, CDR1 is SNHLY and CDR2 FYNNEI. The CDR3 loop reads CASSDSSGRHEQFF. Written as DNA, the CDR3 is TGTGCCAGCAGTGATTCTAGCGGGAGGCATGAGCAGTTCTTC.